A single sample gave rise to the 24 T cell receptor beta chains below, sequenced in a study of T cell changes during pregnancy in multiple sclerosis. Profiled with immunoSEQ multiplex PCR; TCRdb holds only in-frame clones, not every one. The table shows around 33,000 clones, with 90% occurring only once. This specimen consisted of peripheral blood, obtained in the third trimester of pregnancy. These receptors all stem from a female donor in good health, enrolled as a control in a pregnancy study.

This sequence joins TRBV5-1 and TRBJ2-1; 7 positions match TRBD1. In germline, CDR1 is SGHRS, CDR2 YFSETQ. The CDR3 has 11 amino acids. V lost 1 base and J lost 14; bases outside the gene matches: 3. CDR3 amino acids: CASSLRGHEFF. The CDR3 coding sequence is TGCGCCAGCAGCTTGAGGGGGCACGAGTTCTTC.

The V gene is TRBV2, the J gene TRBJ2-7; tentatively, D is TRBD2 (5 bases). Germline lookup yields CDR1 SNHLY and CDR2 FYNNEI. V shed 5 bases and J shed 0 bases, with 8 bases lying between them. There are 13 residues in the CDR3. CDR3 bases: TGTGCCAGCAGTACCGACTACTCCTACGAGCAGTACTTC. This translates into CASSTDYSYEQYF.

The rearrangement links TRBV6-1 to TRBJ2-3; 9 positions match TRBD2. CDR1 is MNHNS, CDR2 SASEGT, per germline. Trimming took 7 bases from V and 3 from J; bases not matched to a gene: 8. This CDR3 is built from 15 residues. CDR3 protein: CASTSGGGETDTQYF. CDR3 DNA: TGTGCCAGCACCTCCGGCGGGGGGGAAACAGATACGCAGTATTTT.

This clone was recorded once. This chain links TRBV28 with TRBJ1-2, with 7 bases identical to TRBD1. In germline, CDR1 is MDHEN, CDR2 SYDVKM. Trimming took 6 bases from V and 7 from J; bases not matched to a gene: 14. The CDR3 totals 15 residues. CDR3 loop: CASSLRGTAFTGYTF. CDR3 bases: TGTGCCAGCAGCCTACGTGGGACAGCTTTTACTGGCTACACCTTC.

The CDR3 loop is CASSLRGAYNEQFF. The CDR3 DNA is TGTGCCAGCAGCTTAAGGGGGGCCTACAATGAGCAGTTCTTC. The chain links TRBV7-3 to TRBJ2-1, with D possibly matching TRBD2 (6 bases). The CDR3 has 14 amino acids. The germline CDR1 and CDR2 sequences are SGHTA and FQGTGA. The germline V and J ends were trimmed by 1 base and 2 bases, with 6 bases remaining between them.

V usage is TRBV9 and J usage is TRBJ1-1; TRBD1 matches 11 bases. Germline trimming cut 0 bases from V and 8 bases from J; bases unmatched to any gene: 3. Germline-derived CDR1 and CDR2 are SGDLS and YYNGEE. The CDR3 runs to 14 residues. CDR3 coding DNA: TGTGCCAGCAGCGTAGGGGACAGGGGGAAAGAAGCTTTCTTT. Translated: CASSVGDRGKEAFF.

J is TRBJ1-2 and V is TRBV7-9; D remains unclear. CDR3 length: 14 amino acids. The V and J ends lost 8 bases and 3 bases respectively, with 16 bases between them. Germline CDR1 and CDR2: SEHNR and FQNEAQ (reference sequence). CDR3 nucleotides: TGTGCCAGCGCCAATTTGCAGCGAGACTATGGCTACACCTTC. It translates to CASANLQRDYGYTF.

This chain joins TRBV11-3 and TRBJ2-1; D may be TRBD2 (6 bases). V lost 5 bases to trimming and J lost 0 bases, with 14 bases between them. The germline V gene encodes CDR1 SGHNT and CDR2 YENEEA. The CDR3 consists of 16 residues. The CDR3 nucleotides read TGTGCCAGCAGCCCCGAGGGAGGCAGCTCCTACAATGAGCAGTTCTTC. The encoded protein is CASSPEGGSSYNEQFF.

The chain recombines TRBV4-2 with TRBJ1-1; perhaps TRBD1 as D (6 bases). V lost 6 bases and J 3 bases, leaving 17 bases between the germline ends. CDR3 length: 15 amino acids. CDR1 is LGHNA, CDR2 YNFKEQ, per germline. The CDR3 is CASSITGSADTEAFF. The CDR3 nucleotides are TGTGCCAGCAGTATTACAGGGTCAGCCGACACTGAAGCTTTCTTT.

The rearrangement uses TRBV19 and TRBJ1-2; 7 nucleotides align to TRBD1. Trimming removed 2 bases from V and 0 bases from J; junction bases left unmatched: 15. Germline V gives CDR1 LNHDA, CDR2 SQIVND (reference sequence). The CDR3 runs 19 residues. CDR3 nucleotides: TGTGCCAGTAGTATAACGCCCAAATTTAACAGGGGAACTAACTATGGCTACACCTTC. Protein sequence: CASSITPKFNRGTNYGYTF.

The rearrangement joins TRBV7-9 to TRBJ2-1; D ambiguous. V lost 3 bases and J 8 bases, leaving 11 bases between the germline ends. Germline V gene data show CDR1 as SEHNR and CDR2 as FQNEAQ (reference sequence). The CDR3 has 13 amino acids. The CDR3, as DNA: TGTGCCAGCAGCTTTGGGCTGCCCGATGAGCAGTTCTTC. It codes for CASSFGLPDEQFF.

The chain is built from TRBV6-1 and TRBJ1-5; 8 bases align to TRBD1. Unmatched junction bases numbered 10, after V lost 2 bases and J lost 7 bases. The germline V gene encodes CDR1 MNHNS and CDR2 SASEGT. This CDR3 contains 16 residues. The CDR3 DNA follows: TGTGCCAGCAGTGAAACCCCGACAGGGGTCGGACAGCCCCAGCATTTT. The encoded protein is CASSETPTGVGQPQHF.

This clone was seen a single time. V and J are TRBV28 and TRBJ2-7; D might be TRBD2 (6 bases). This CDR3 is built from 15 residues. Germline assignment: CDR1 MDHEN and CDR2 SYDVKM. V was trimmed by 10 bases and J by 5 bases, leaving 24 bases between them. The CDR3 nucleotides are TGTGCCACCAAGCGAGGGAGGCGTGGTAGGAACGAGCAGTACTTC. Translation: CATKRGRRGRNEQYF.

This rearrangement joins TRBV10-3 to TRBJ2-6, with TRBD1 matching 8 bases. There are 19 residues in the CDR3. Germline V gene lookup returns CDR1 ENHRY and CDR2 SYGVKD. J gave up 1 base and V 2 bases, and 10 bases lay outside the gene matches. The CDR3: CAISERETGAGSGANVLTF. The CDR3 DNA sequence: TGTGCCATCAGTGAGAGAGAGACAGGGGCTGGGTCTGGGGCCAACGTCCTGACTTTC.

V is TRBV4-1 and J is TRBJ2-3, with 8 bases lining up with TRBD2. The CDR3 runs 16 residues. The ends lost 1 base at V and 4 bases at J; junction bases unmatched: 7. Germline CDR1 and CDR2: MGHRA and YSYEKL. This CDR3 is CASSQVIAGGSDTQYF. The CDR3 DNA reads TGCGCCAGCAGCCAAGTTATTGCGGGAGGCTCAGATACGCAGTATTTT.

The genes are TRBV7-3 and TRBJ2-5, with D possibly matching TRBD2 (6 bases). Germline values: CDR1 SGHTA, CDR2 FQGTGA. CDR3 length: 13 amino acids. Trimming shortened V by 5 bases and J by 5 bases, and 12 bases separated the two germline ends. The CDR3 nucleotides are TGTGCCAGCAGCCACCGGGGGAGGGAGACCCAGTACTTC. This translates into CASSHRGRETQYF.

This clone was observed a single time. The rearrangement uses TRBV19 and TRBJ1-2; D is uncertain. The CDR3 is 12 amino acids. V was pared by 6 bases and J by 8 bases, with 13 bases between. CDR1 and CDR2 from the germline V gene are LNHDA and SQIVND (reference sequence). CDR3: CASSNAGRGYTF. Written as DNA, the CDR3 is TGTGCCAGTAGCAATGCGGGGAGAGGCTACACCTTC.

The rearrangement links TRBV28 to TRBJ2-7; 10 nucleotides line up with TRBD2. The CDR3 totals 14 residues. From germline, CDR1 is MDHEN and CDR2 SYDVKM. V lost 5 bases and J lost 2; bases outside the gene matches: 3. DNA for the CDR3: TGTGCCAGCAGTCTAGCGGGAGTCGCCTACGAGCAGTACTTC. This encodes CASSLAGVAYEQYF. Based on the CDR3 plus reference TRBV28 and TRBJ2-7, the full variable domain is DVKVTQSSRYLVKRTGEKVFLECVQDMDHENMFWYRQDPGLGLRLIYFSYDVKMKEKGDIPEGYSVSREKKERFSLILESASTNQTSMYLCASSLAGVAYEQYFGPGTRLTVT.

This chain uses TRBV9 with TRBJ2-3, with D possibly matching TRBD2 (6 bases). This CDR3 has 16 residues. Germline CDR1 reads SGDLS; CDR2 reads YYNGEE. Trimming stripped 3 bases from V and 2 bases from J, with 16 bases between. CDR3 sequence reads: CASSDRSGSHTDTQYF. The DNA for the CDR3 is TGTGCCAGCAGCGACCGAAGCGGGTCCCACACAGATACGCAGTATTTT.

This sequence joins TRBV5-4 and TRBJ2-3, with TRBD2 matching 7 bases. The CDR3 runs to 16 residues. Germline CDR1 SGHNT, CDR2 YYREEE (reference sequence). V dropped 4 bases and J dropped 4; count of bases not matched to a gene: 12. The CDR3 sequence is CASSHDSGLGADTQYF. The CDR3 coding sequence is TGTGCCAGCAGCCACGATAGCGGGCTAGGCGCAGATACGCAGTATTTT.

The chain joins TRBV19 to TRBJ2-4, with 11 bases aligning to TRBD2. CDR3 length: 13 amino acids. Per germline, CDR1 LNHDA and CDR2 SQIVND (reference sequence). V shed 5 bases and J 15 bases; nucleotides not matched to a gene: 9. The CDR3 bases are TGTGCCAGTAGTCCACTGGGACTAGCGGCTGGGTACTTC. Its protein product is CASSPLGLAAGYF.

This rearrangement joins TRBV4-3 to TRBJ1-1, with D unclear. Trimming removed 0 bases from V and 0 bases from J, with 17 bases in between. The CDR3 consists of 18 residues. In germline, CDR1 is LGHNA, CDR2 YSLEER. CDR3 in amino acids: CASSQDAAPVMLNTEAFF. The CDR3 bases are TGCGCCAGCAGCCAAGATGCGGCCCCGGTGATGTTGAACACTGAAGCTTTCTTT.

The chain is built from TRBV10-3 and TRBJ2-3; 8 positions agree with TRBD1. The CDR3 is 15 residues long. Germline assignment: CDR1 ENHRY and CDR2 SYGVKD. V lost 2 bases, J lost 5 bases, and 6 bases stayed unmatched. CDR3 sequence reads: CAISETGGKEDTQYF. The CDR3 DNA reads as TGTGCCATCAGTGAGACAGGGGGAAAAGAAGATACGCAGTATTTT.

The V gene is TRBV5-6, the J gene TRBJ1-1; 7 positions match TRBD1. CDR3 length: 15 residues. Germline values: CDR1 SGHDT, CDR2 YYEEEE. With V trimmed by 0 bases and J by 5 bases, 7 bases remained unmatched. The CDR3 sequence: CASSLEGGRWTEAFF. CDR3 DNA: TGTGCCAGCAGCTTGGAAGGGGGCAGGTGGACTGAAGCTTTCTTT.